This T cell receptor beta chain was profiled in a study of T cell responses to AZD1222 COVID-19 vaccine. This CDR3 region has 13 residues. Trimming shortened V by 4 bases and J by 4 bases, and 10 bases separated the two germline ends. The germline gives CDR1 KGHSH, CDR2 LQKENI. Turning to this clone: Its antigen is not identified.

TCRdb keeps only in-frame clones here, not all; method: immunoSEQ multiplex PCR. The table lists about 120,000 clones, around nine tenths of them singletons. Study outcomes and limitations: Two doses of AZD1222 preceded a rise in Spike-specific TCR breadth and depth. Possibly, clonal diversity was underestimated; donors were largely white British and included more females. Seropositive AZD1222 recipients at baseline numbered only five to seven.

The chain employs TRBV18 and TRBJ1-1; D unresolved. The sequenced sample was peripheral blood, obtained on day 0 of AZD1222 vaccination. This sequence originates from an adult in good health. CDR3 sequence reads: CASSLGLRTEAFF. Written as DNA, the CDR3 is TGTGCCAGCTCACTCGGTTTACGCACTGAAGCTTTCTTT.